These 9 T cell receptor beta chains originate from one sample sequenced in a study of blood T cell repertoires in COVID-19. Generated by immunoSEQ multiplex PCR, the TCRdb table keeps only in-frame clones and is missing some. The data contain over 200,000 clones, about 89% of them singletons. What was sequenced was peripheral blood. These receptors were taken from a man aged 55 to 70 who had recovered from COVID-19.

The chain has TRBV27 and TRBJ2-7; 7 bases match TRBD2. Germline V gene sequence: CDR1 MNHEY, CDR2 SMNVEV (reference sequence). The CDR3 runs to 15 residues. V gave up 6 bases and J gave up 6 bases; unmatched junction bases: 14. The chain's CDR3 is CASRRTSSGEAEQYF. Here the CDR3 DNA reads TGTGCCAGCAGGAGGACTAGTTCTGGAGAGGCCGAGCAGTACTTC.

The sample holds a few counts of this clone. The CDR3 nucleotides read TGTGCCAGCAGTGAAACTGCTGCGGCGAATAGCAATCAGCCCCAGCATTTT. Translation gives CASSETAAANSNQPQHF. The chain employs TRBV6-1 and TRBJ1-5; D remains unclear. V was shortened by 2 bases and J by 0 bases, with 14 bases between the two germline ends. The CDR3 loop spans 17 amino acids. The germline V gene has CDR1 MNHNS and CDR2 SASEGT.

As for this clone: One end of the junction is discordant with germline, which a read error may explain. The chain recombines TRBV5-6 with TRBJ1-2; maybe TRBD1 (5 bases). This CDR3 is built from 12 residues. Germline V lookup: CDR1 SGHDT, CDR2 YYEEEE. CDR3 nucleotide sequence: TGTGCCAGCAGCTTGGGAGGGACTCCAGGCAACTTC. Translating it yields CASSLGGTPGNF. The full variable domain, with the rest looked up from reference TRBV5-6 and TRBJ1-2, is DAGVTQSPTHLIKTRGQQVTLRCSPKSGHDTVSWYQQALGQGPQFIFQYYEEEERQRGNFPDRFSGHQFPNYSSELNVNALLLGDSALYLCASSLGGTPGNFGSGTRLTVV.

The genes are TRBV5-1 and TRBJ2-7; 8 positions match TRBD1. Losses at the gene ends were 5 bases for V and 7 bases for J; bases not matched to a gene: 5. This CDR3 region has 12 residues. The V gene's germline CDR1 is SGHRS and CDR2 YFSETQ. The CDR3 DNA reads as TGCGCCAGCAGTCCAGGGGGCCCGGAGCAGTACTTC. Encoded protein: CASSPGGPEQYF.

This clone is a singleton in its sample. J is TRBJ1-3 and V is TRBV9; the D gene is possibly TRBD1 (6 bases). The CDR3 runs to 18 residues. Germline lookup yields CDR1 SGDLS and CDR2 YYNGEE. Trimming removed 0 bases at V and 2 bases at J, with 18 bases between. The CDR3 DNA reads TGTGCCAGCAGCGTAGATGTGGGCAGGGGCAACACTGGAAACACCATATATTTT. It encodes CASSVDVGRGNTGNTIYF.

This rearrangement joins TRBV19 to TRBJ2-7; 9 nucleotides line up with TRBD2. CDR1 is LNHDA and CDR2 is SQIVND in the germline V gene (reference sequence). V was clipped by 3 bases and J by 3 bases; unmatched bases: 6. The CDR3 runs to 15 residues. The chain's CDR3 is CASSIRSGSGYEQYF. CDR3 nucleotide sequence: TGTGCCAGTAGTATCCGTAGCGGGAGCGGCTACGAGCAGTACTTC.

The chain uses TRBV20-1 and TRBJ2-1; TRBD1 matches 7 bases. CDR3 length equals 11 residues. Germline V lookup: CDR1 DFQATT, CDR2 SNEGSKA (reference sequence). V trimming: 5 bases; J trimming: 8 bases; junction bases outside the gene matches: 3. The CDR3 reads CSAGQVDEQFF. The CDR3 DNA sequence: TGCAGTGCTGGACAGGTCGATGAGCAGTTCTTC.

The chain links TRBV4-1 to TRBJ2-2; D not resolved. Germline V gives CDR1 MGHRA, CDR2 YSYEKL. Trimming cost V 0 bases and J 5 bases, with 4 bases left between them. CDR3 length: 13 amino acids. The CDR3 protein is CASSQDLTGELFF. In nucleotides, the CDR3 is TGCGCCAGCAGCCAAGATCTGACCGGGGAGCTGTTTTTT.

The chain has TRBV7-9 and TRBJ1-4, with D unclear. Trimming took off 1 base at V and 6 bases at J, with 6 bases between the two ends. The CDR3 loop spans 13 amino acids. From germline, CDR1 is SEHNR and CDR2 FQNEAQ (reference sequence). CDR3 DNA: TGTGCCAGCAGCTTAGATCCTGATGAAAAACTGTTTTTT. This codes for CASSLDPDEKLFF.